This entry features one T cell receptor beta chain sequence. Its target is not known. The sort gate was single viable CD3+CD4+CD8-CD45RO+ cells for memory CD4+ T cells. After thawing, CD4+ T cells were positively selected. These data originate in a study of memory CD4+ T cells and cytomegalovirus serostatus. Generated by immunoSEQ multiplex PCR, the TCRdb table keeps only in-frame clones and is missing some. The sample contains about 61,000 clones, 82% of which appear only once. Notes on the study in general: Suggested: most of the CMV-linked TCR signature lies in CD4+ memory cells. Each of roughly 65 CMV-associated TCRbeta sequences occurred in one to five individuals. Median bootstrapped AUC for CMV status was approximately 0.96 originally, roughly 0.92 US-trained.

The CDR3 covers 14 residues. Trimming at V came to 7 bases and at J to 6 bases, leaving 11 bases not matched to a gene. Germline CDR1 MNHEY, CDR2 SVGAGI. V and J are TRBV6-5 and TRBJ2-7, with 8 positions matching TRBD2. Sequencing was performed on memory CD4+ T cells from blood. The receptor's source is an adult in good health and CMV-seronegative. The CDR3 region has the DNA TGTGCCAGCAAGGGAAGCGGGAGTTATTCCGAGCAGTACTTC. Its protein product is CASKGSGSYSEQYF.